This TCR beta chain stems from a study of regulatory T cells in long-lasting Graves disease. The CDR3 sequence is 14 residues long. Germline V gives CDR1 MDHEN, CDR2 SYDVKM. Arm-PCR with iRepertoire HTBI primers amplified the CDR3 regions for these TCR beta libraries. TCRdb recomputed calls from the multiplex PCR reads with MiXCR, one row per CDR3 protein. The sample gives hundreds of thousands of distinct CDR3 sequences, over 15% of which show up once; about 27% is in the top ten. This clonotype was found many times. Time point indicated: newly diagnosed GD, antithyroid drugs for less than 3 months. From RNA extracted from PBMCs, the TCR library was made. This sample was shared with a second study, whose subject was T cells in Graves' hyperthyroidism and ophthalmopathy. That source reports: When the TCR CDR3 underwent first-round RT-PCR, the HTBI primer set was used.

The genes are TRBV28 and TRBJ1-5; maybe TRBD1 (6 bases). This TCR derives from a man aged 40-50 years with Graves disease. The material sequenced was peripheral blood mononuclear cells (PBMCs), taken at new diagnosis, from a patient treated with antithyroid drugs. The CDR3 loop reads CATLGGGGHQPQHF. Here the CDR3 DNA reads TGTGCTACCTTGGGGGGGGGCGGACATCAGCCCCAGCATTTT.